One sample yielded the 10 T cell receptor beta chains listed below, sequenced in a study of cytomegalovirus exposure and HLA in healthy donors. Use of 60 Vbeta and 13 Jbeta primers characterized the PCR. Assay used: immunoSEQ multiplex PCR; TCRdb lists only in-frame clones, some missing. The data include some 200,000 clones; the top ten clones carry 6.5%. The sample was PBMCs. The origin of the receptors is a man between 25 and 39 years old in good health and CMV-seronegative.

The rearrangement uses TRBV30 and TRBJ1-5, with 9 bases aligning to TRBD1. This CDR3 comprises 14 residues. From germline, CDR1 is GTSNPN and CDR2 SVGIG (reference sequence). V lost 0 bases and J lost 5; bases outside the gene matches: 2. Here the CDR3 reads CAWSVGQGDQPQHF. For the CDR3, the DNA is TGTGCCTGGAGTGTGGGACAGGGAGATCAGCCCCAGCATTTT.

The CDR3 coding sequence is TGTGCCACCAAAGCACCGGGATCTCTCACAGATACGCAGTATTTT. Translation gives CATKAPGSLTDTQYF. The chain has TRBV13 and TRBJ2-3, with D maybe TRBD2 (5 bases). This CDR3 region has 15 residues. The V gene's germline CDR1 is PRHDT and CDR2 FYEKMQ (reference sequence). The V gene lost 10 bases and the J gene lost 2 bases, with 19 bases spanning the gap.

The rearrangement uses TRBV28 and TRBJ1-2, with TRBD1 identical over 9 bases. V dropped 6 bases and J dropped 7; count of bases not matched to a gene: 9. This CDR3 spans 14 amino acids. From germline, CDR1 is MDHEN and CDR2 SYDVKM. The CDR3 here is CASSSGQGTAGYTF. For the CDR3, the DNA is TGTGCCAGCAGCTCGGGACAGGGAACGGCTGGCTACACCTTC.

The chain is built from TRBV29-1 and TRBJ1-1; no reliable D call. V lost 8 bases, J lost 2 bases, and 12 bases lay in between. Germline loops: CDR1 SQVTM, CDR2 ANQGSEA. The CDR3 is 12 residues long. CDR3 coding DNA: TGCAGCTTCGTGCGGGAAAACACTGAAGCTTTCTTT. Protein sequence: CSFVRENTEAFF.

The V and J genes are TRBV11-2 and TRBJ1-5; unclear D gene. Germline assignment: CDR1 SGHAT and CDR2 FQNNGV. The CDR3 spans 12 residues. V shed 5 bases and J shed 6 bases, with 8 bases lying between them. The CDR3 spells CASSLLGQPQHF. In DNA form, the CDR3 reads TGTGCCAGCAGCCTCCTAGGTCAGCCCCAGCATTTT.

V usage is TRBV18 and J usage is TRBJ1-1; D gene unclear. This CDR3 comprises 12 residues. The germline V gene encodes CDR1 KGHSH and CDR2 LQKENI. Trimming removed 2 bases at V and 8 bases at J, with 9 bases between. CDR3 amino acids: CASSPESQEAFF. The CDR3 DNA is TGTGCCAGCTCACCAGAGTCACAGGAAGCTTTCTTT.

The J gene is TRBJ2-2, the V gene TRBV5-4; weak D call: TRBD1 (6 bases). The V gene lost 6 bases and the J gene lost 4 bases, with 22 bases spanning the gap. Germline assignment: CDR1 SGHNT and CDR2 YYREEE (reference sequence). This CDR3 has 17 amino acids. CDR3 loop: CASTLGTRVSGTGELFF. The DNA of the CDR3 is TGTGCCAGCACCCTAGGGACAAGGGTGTCGGGCACCGGGGAGCTGTTTTTT.

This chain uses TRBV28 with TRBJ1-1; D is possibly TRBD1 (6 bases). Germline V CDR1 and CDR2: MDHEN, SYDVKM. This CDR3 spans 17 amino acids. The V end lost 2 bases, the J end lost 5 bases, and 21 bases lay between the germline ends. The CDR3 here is CASSLGGARMSGTEAFF. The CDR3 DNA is TGTGCCAGCAGTTTAGGGGGGGCTCGAATGAGTGGGACTGAAGCTTTCTTT. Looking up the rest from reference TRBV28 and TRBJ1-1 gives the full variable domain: DVKVTQSSRYLVKRTGEKVFLECVQDMDHENMFWYRQDPGLGLRLIYFSYDVKMKEKGDIPEGYSVSREKKERFSLILESASTNQTSMYLCASSLGGARMSGTEAFFGQGTRLTVV.

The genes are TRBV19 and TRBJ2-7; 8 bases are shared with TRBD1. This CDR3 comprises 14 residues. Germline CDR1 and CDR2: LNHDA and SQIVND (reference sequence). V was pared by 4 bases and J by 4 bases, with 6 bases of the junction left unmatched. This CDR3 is CASSTKTGVYEQYF. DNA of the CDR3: TGTGCCAGTAGTACGAAGACAGGGGTTTACGAGCAGTACTTC.

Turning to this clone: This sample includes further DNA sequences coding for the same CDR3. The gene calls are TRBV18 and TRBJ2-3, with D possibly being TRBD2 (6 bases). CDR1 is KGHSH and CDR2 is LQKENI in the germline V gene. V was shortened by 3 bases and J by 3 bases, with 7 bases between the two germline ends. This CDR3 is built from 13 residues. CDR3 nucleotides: TGTGCCAGCTCACCTCGGGGGACAGATACGCAGTATTTT. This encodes CASSPRGTDTQYF.